These T cell receptor beta chains were read from a single sample in a study of T cell repertoires in cytomegalovirus infection. Each CDR3 protein is one row after TCRdb ran MiXCR on the reads. The data contain about 180,000 distinct CDR3 sequences, about an eighth of them singletons. The specimen sequenced was PBMCs. All receptors come from a human donor in good health (CMV status not recorded). Some clones in this sample may be carry-over from other donors' samples. Each CDR3 is given with its conserved first and last residue.

length	V	J	CDR3
15	TRBV25-1	TRBJ2-7	CASSDPGTGSYEQYF
14	TRBV4-1	TRBJ1-1	CASSQGQGAAEAFF
13	TRBV29-1	TRBJ2-1	CSARREGSNEQFF
11	TRBV27	TRBJ1-5	CASGGVKPQHF
14	TRBV10-3	TRBJ2-1	CAIMGRGEINEQFF
15	TRBV25-1	TRBJ1-1	CASSARQQTNTEAFF
14	TRBV28	TRBJ1-3	CASIPDRVGNTIYF
16	TRBV7-2	TRBJ2-7	CASSPRTAGRSYEQYF
13	TRBV20-1	TRBJ1-1	CSPKNSQNTEAFF
14	TRBV11-2	TRBJ2-2	CASSSTGNTGELFF
13	TRBV2	TRBJ2-7	CASSVGLALEQYF
16	TRBV5-1	TRBJ2-2	CASSLAPGQGPGELFF
14	TRBV12-3/TRBV12-4	TRBJ2-7	CASSLWAGNYEQYF
13	TRBV10-3	TRBJ1-2	CAIKDSDNYGYTF
13	TRBV29-1	TRBJ2-5	CSVDVGREETQYF
13	TRBV20-1	TRBJ2-4	CSAEPLAKNIQYF
14	TRBV18	TRBJ2-7	CASSPHATSHEQYF
13	TRBV7-2	TRBJ2-3	CASSLDRDATQYF
12	TRBV20-1	TRBJ1-1	CSALQGFTEAFF
17	TRBV10-3	TRBJ2-7	CAISRTSGRSSSYEQYF
11	TRBV20-1	TRBJ2-5	CSARSGETQYF
15	TRBV5-6	TRBJ1-5	CASSLAGRTGQPQHF
11	TRBV29-1	TRBJ2-1	CSVDRGNEQFF
15	TRBV7-9	TRBJ1-1	CASSLRNDPNTEAFF
14	TRBV6-5	TRBJ2-5	CASSYGSYQETQYF
16	TRBV5-5	TRBJ2-3	CASSLFGGAAGDTQYF
13	TRBV6-1	TRBJ2-7	CAASASISYEQYF
13	TRBV29-1	TRBJ1-1	CSVEVAQNTEAFF
15	TRBV7-6	TRBJ2-5	CASSLTLGGAETQYF
13	TRBV12-3/TRBV12-4	TRBJ2-7	CASGTRGSPRQYF
11	TRBV6-2/TRBV6-3	TRBJ1-5	CASGAGQPQHF
16	TRBV20-1	TRBJ2-1	CSANIASASSYNEQFF
13	TRBV27	TRBJ2-2	CASSLGQVGELFF
15	TRBV5-6	TRBJ1-2	CASSLPGAANYGHTF
15	TRBV5-4	TRBJ2-1	CASSPAENPYNEQFF
15	TRBV7-7	TRBJ2-1	CASSSGTGGFDEQFF
12	TRBV20-1	TRBJ1-1	CSSRDRGTEAFF